The next 16 T cell receptor beta chains were all read from a single sample in a study of metastatic and nonmetastatic thyroid tumors (dated by TCRdb to about 2020). None of the patients had been given any treatment before thyroid surgery. Library generation was performed with PCR. For sequencing, an Illumina HiSeq 4000 was employed. The public reads were run again by TCRdb, first through fastp at Q25 and then through MiXCR, and only productive beta chains were kept. Here the sample has 15,000 to 20,000 clones; about 25% occur a single time. The top ten constitute 15% of the sample. The specimen sequenced was adjacent normal tissue. Receptors originate from a female donor with papillary thyroid cancer or a benign thyroid nodule (not recorded which). Some clones in this sample may be carry-over from other donors' samples.

This clone was detected a few times. The chain joins TRBV11-2 to TRBJ2-7; TRBD2 might be the D (5 bases). The germline V gene encodes CDR1 SGHAT and CDR2 FQNNGV. This CDR3 contains 15 residues. Trimming took off 1 base at V and 5 bases at J, with 15 bases between the two ends. The CDR3 DNA follows: TGTGCCAGCAGCTTAGGGGCTAGCAGGCGCCACGAGCAGTACTTC. Protein sequence: CASSLGASRRHEQYF. The full variable domain, with the rest looked up from reference TRBV11-2 and TRBJ2-7, is EAGVAQSPRYKIIEKRQSVAFWCNPISGHATLYWYQQILGQGPKLLIQFQNNGVVDDSQLPKDRFSAERLKGVDSTLKIQPAKLEDSAVYLCASSLGASRRHEQYFGPGTRLTVT.

This clone ranks as medium-sized. CDR3 in amino acids: CASSIMRRGGTDTQYF. In DNA form, the CDR3 reads TGTGCCAGCAGCATTATGAGGAGGGGGGGCACAGATACGCAGTATTTT. The genes are TRBV11-2 and TRBJ2-3; D is possibly TRBD1 or TRBD2 (6 bases each). The CDR3 length is 16 residues. The germline V and J ends were trimmed by 5 bases and 1 base, with 16 bases remaining between them. Germline V lookup: CDR1 SGHAT, CDR2 FQNNGV.

This clone has only a few counts. The same CDR3 arises from other DNA sequences in this sample as well. J is TRBJ2-1 and V is TRBV6-4; D unclear. Deletions cut 3 bases from V and 1 base from J, with 10 bases between. Per the germline V gene, CDR1 is MRHNA and CDR2 is SNTAGT. The CDR3 is made up of 15 amino acids. CDR3 nucleotide sequence: TGTGCCAGCAGTGAACAGCCATCGTCCTACAATGAGCAGTTCTTC. Its protein product is CASSEQPSSYNEQFF.

This clone is termed large. The V and J genes are TRBV19 and TRBJ1-3; no reliable D call. The CDR3 runs to 15 residues. Looked up from germline, CDR1 is LNHDA and CDR2 is SQIVND (reference sequence). The V and J ends lost 5 bases and 0 bases respectively, with 11 bases between them. The CDR3, as DNA: TGTGCCAGTAGTGTAACAGCGAGCTCTGGAAACACCATATATTTT. This gives the protein CASSVTASSGNTIYF.

The V call is TRBV6-5, the J call TRBJ2-7; D might be TRBD2 (6 bases). CDR3 size: 18 residues. The germline V and J ends were trimmed by 6 bases and 4 bases, with 28 bases remaining between them. CDR1 and CDR2 from the germline V gene are MNHEY and SVGAGI. CDR3 DNA: TGTGCCAGCAGGTCCAGTCAATTTCCAGGGAGGCGGTTGTACGAGCAGTACTTC. Translation gives CASRSSQFPGRRLYEQYF.

This chain joins TRBV7-3 and TRBJ1-2; 7 nucleotides line up with TRBD1. Germline V lookup: CDR1 SGHTA, CDR2 FQGTGA. Trimming removed 5 bases from V and 4 bases from J; junction bases left unmatched: 10. The CDR3 totals 15 residues. CDR3 DNA: TGTGCCAGCAGCCGTGGGGGTACAGGGGCCTATGGCTACACCTTC. The encoded protein is CASSRGGTGAYGYTF.

The genes are TRBV12-3 or TRBV12-4 and TRBJ1-1; weak D call: TRBD1 (6 bases). The V end was cut by 4 bases, the J end by 4 bases, with 13 bases between. The CDR3 covers 14 residues. Here the CDR3 reads CASSSQGSSTEAFF. In nucleotides, the CDR3 is TGTGCCAGCAGTTCACAGGGAAGTAGCACTGAAGCTTTCTTT.

Only a few counts were recorded for this clone. This chain links TRBV30 with TRBJ2-3; D uncertain. Germline V gene data show CDR1 as GTSNPN and CDR2 as SVGIG (reference sequence). The CDR3 sequence is 12 residues long. Deletions cut 0 bases from V and 4 bases from J, with 5 bases between. The DNA for the CDR3 is TGTGCCTGGAGTGTAGGATCAGATACGCAGTATTTT. Protein product: CAWSVGSDTQYF.

The chain employs TRBV5-1 and TRBJ1-2; no clear D. Germline values: CDR1 SGHRS, CDR2 YFSETQ. This CDR3 has 16 amino acids. Trimming took 4 bases from V and 2 from J, leaving 18 bases between them. DNA of the CDR3: TGCGCCAGCAGCCCCCACTATAATCGACGGAACTATGGCTACACCTTC. Amino acids: CASSPHYNRRNYGYTF.

This clone was picked up many times. The chain links TRBV6-5 to TRBJ2-5; possibly TRBD2 for D (5 bases). CDR3 length: 14 amino acids. V was shortened by 4 bases and J by 4 bases, with 13 bases between the two germline ends. Germline V CDR1 and CDR2: MNHEY, SVGAGI. The CDR3 loop reads CASSFGMDPETQYF. The CDR3, as DNA: TGTGCCAGCAGTTTCGGGATGGACCCAGAGACCCAGTACTTC.

This clone was seen a few times. The chain carries TRBV6-1 and TRBJ1-1; D gene ambiguous. Germline CDR1 is MNHNS and CDR2 is SASEGT. Trimming removed 7 bases from V and 5 bases from J, with 14 bases in between. The CDR3 extends over 13 amino acids. The CDR3 DNA reads as TGTGCCAGCACCCGATCGCTGGGTACTGAAGCTTTCTTT. Amino acid sequence: CASTRSLGTEAFF.

This clone was observed a few times. The chain employs TRBV30 and TRBJ1-6, with 7 positions matching TRBD1. The CDR3 covers 13 residues. CDR1 and CDR2 (germline): GTSNPN, SVGIG (reference sequence). V shed 2 bases and J 9 bases; nucleotides not matched to a gene: 4. CDR3 nucleotides: TGTGCCTGGAGTAGGGCAGGGGGTTCACCCCTCCACTTT. This codes for CAWSRAGGSPLHF. Looking up the rest from reference TRBV30 and TRBJ1-6 gives the full variable domain: SQTIHQWPATLVQPVGSPLSLECTVEGTSNPNLYWYRQAAGRGLQLLFYSVGIGQISSEVPQNLSASRPQDRQFILSSKKLLLSDSGFYLCAWSRAGGSPLHFGNGTRLTVT.

The chain carries TRBV20-1 and TRBJ1-1; the D gene is possibly TRBD1 (5 bases). The CDR3 covers 14 residues. CDR1 DFQATT and CDR2 SNEGSKA come from the germline V gene (reference sequence). Deletions cut 0 bases from V and 4 bases from J, with 12 bases between. The CDR3: CSARDVGGATEAFF. For the CDR3, the DNA is TGCAGTGCTAGAGATGTGGGGGGAGCCACTGAAGCTTTCTTT.

The genes are TRBV6-1 and TRBJ1-2, with D tentatively TRBD1 (5 bases). The CDR3 sequence is 13 residues long. Trimming pared 2 bases from V and 4 bases from J, leaving 8 bases between. Germline CDR1 and CDR2: MNHNS and SASEGT. The CDR3: CASSERGFYGYTF. DNA for the CDR3: TGTGCCAGCAGTGAAAGGGGTTTCTATGGCTACACCTTC.

The chain has TRBV11-1 and TRBJ1-6; D gene ambiguous. V lost 0 bases and J 6 bases, leaving 12 bases between the germline ends. From germline, CDR1 is SGHAT and CDR2 FQDESV (reference sequence). The CDR3 is made up of 16 amino acids. The CDR3 sequence is CASSLASGQFNSPLHF. In nucleotides, the CDR3 is TGTGCCAGCAGCTTAGCCTCCGGGCAGTTTAATTCACCCCTCCACTTT. Looking up the rest from reference TRBV11-1 and TRBJ1-6 gives the full variable domain: EAEVAQSPRYKITEKSQAVAFWCDPISGHATLYWYRQILGQGPELLVQFQDESVVDDSQLPKDRFSAERLKGVDSTLKIQPAELGDSAMYLCASSLASGQFNSPLHFGNGTRLTVT.

With regard to this clone: Additional DNA sequences in this sample encode the identical CDR3. This rearrangement joins TRBV5-1 to TRBJ2-7; D possibly corresponds to TRBD2 (5 bases). CDR1 SGHRS and CDR2 YFSETQ come from the germline V gene. V dropped 7 bases and J dropped 4 bases, with 9 bases sitting between them. This CDR3 contains 11 residues. The CDR3 coding sequence is TGCGCCAGCCCGGACTCTTACGAGCAGTACTTC. Translating gives CASPDSYEQYF. The whole variable domain, remainder taken from reference TRBV5-1 and TRBJ2-7, is KAGVTQTPRYLIKTRGQQVTLSCSPISGHRSVSWYQQTPGQGLQFLFEYFSETQRNKGNFPGRFSGRQFSNSRSEMNVSTLELGDSALYLCASPDSYEQYFGPGTRLTVT.